These T cell receptor beta chains were read from a single sample in a study of shared clonotypes between healthy human individuals. The method was immunoSEQ multiplex PCR; TCRdb's version includes in-frame clones alone and lacks a portion of them. The table shows just over 2,000,000 clones, with approximately 95% occurring only once. The source material was naive CD4+ T cells sorted from blood. Source of these receptors: a man between 18 and 35 years old in good health. Both conserved end residues are part of each CDR3. Fields, in order: V gene, J gene, D gene, CDR3 length, CDR3 DNA, CDR3 protein. A D gene is named only where the DNA matches it firmly.

V gene: TRBV4-2; J gene: TRBJ2-3; D gene: TRBD1; CDR3 length: 16; CDR3 DNA: TGTGCCAGCAGCCAAGTAAGGGACAGGGGTAAAGATACGCAGTATTTT; CDR3 protein: CASSQVRDRGKDTQYF
V gene: TRBV10-3; J gene: TRBJ2-7; D gene: TRBD2; CDR3 length: 14; CDR3 DNA: TGTGCCATCCGGACTAGCGGGGGACTAATTAAGCAGTACTTC; CDR3 protein: CAIRTSGGLIKQYF
V gene: TRBV10-3; J gene: TRBJ2-7; D gene: -; CDR3 length: 14; CDR3 DNA: TGTGCCATCAGCGACTTCGGGGGAGACTACGAGCAGTACTTC; CDR3 protein: CAISDFGGDYEQYF
V gene: TRBV29-1; J gene: TRBJ2-7; D gene: TRBD2; CDR3 length: 14; CDR3 DNA: TGCAGCGTTGCGGGCGGGGGTAGCTCCTACGAGCAGTACTTC; CDR3 protein: CSVAGGGSSYEQYF
V gene: TRBV2; J gene: TRBJ1-3; D gene: -; CDR3 length: 16; CDR3 DNA: TGTGCCAGCAGTGAGGGTGGGCGTACCGGGGGAAACACCATATATTTT; CDR3 protein: CASSEGGRTGGNTIYF
V gene: TRBV11-2; J gene: TRBJ2-7; D gene: TRBD1; CDR3 length: 15; CDR3 DNA: TGTGCCAGCAGCCCACGCGGGACAGGGGATTCCGAGCAGTACTTC; CDR3 protein: CASSPRGTGDSEQYF
V gene: TRBV30; J gene: TRBJ1-2; D gene: -; CDR3 length: 13; CDR3 DNA: TGTGCCTGGATGCTCAGGGATAGAGAGGGCTACACCTTC; CDR3 protein: CAWMLRDREGYTF
V gene: TRBV21-1; J gene: TRBJ1-6; D gene: -; CDR3 length: 16; CDR3 DNA: TGTGCCAGCAGCAATCGCCGGGACAGGGTATGTTCACCCCTCCACTTT; CDR3 protein: CASSNRRDRVCSPLHF
V gene: TRBV6-1; J gene: TRBJ1-4; D gene: -; CDR3 length: 13; CDR3 DNA: TGTGCCAGCAGTGGGGGGAAAGGTGAAAAACTGTTTTTT; CDR3 protein: CASSGGKGEKLFF
V gene: TRBV5-4; J gene: TRBJ1-5; D gene: -; CDR3 length: 15; CDR3 DNA: TGTGCCAGCAGCTTGGGAGGGGATAGCAATCAGCCCCAGCATTTT; CDR3 protein: CASSLGGDSNQPQHF
V gene: TRBV10-2; J gene: TRBJ1-6; D gene: TRBD1; CDR3 length: 14; CDR3 DNA: TGCGCCAGCAGTATGACAGGGTATAATTCACCCCTCCACTTT; CDR3 protein: CASSMTGYNSPLHF
V gene: TRBV13; J gene: TRBJ2-7; D gene: TRBD2; CDR3 length: 16; CDR3 DNA: TGTGCCAGCAGCTTAGGGGCACTAGCGGGAGGTAGGGAGCAGTACTTC; CDR3 protein: CASSLGALAGGREQYF
V gene: TRBV4-3; J gene: TRBJ2-1; D gene: -; CDR3 length: 14; CDR3 DNA: TGCGCCAGCAGCCAAGACAGGGGGGGGAATGAGCAGTTCTTC; CDR3 protein: CASSQDRGGNEQFF
V gene: TRBV6-5; J gene: TRBJ2-7; D gene: TRBD2; CDR3 length: 14; CDR3 DNA: TGTGCCAGCACCGACGCGGGGGGCTCCTACGAGCAGTACTTC; CDR3 protein: CASTDAGGSYEQYF
V gene: TRBV5-6; J gene: TRBJ1-1; D gene: TRBD1; CDR3 length: 14; CDR3 DNA: TGTGCCAGCAGCGACAGGGCGATGAACACTGAAGCTTTCTTT; CDR3 protein: CASSDRAMNTEAFF
V gene: TRBV7-2; J gene: TRBJ1-1; D gene: -; CDR3 length: 13; CDR3 DNA: TGTGCCAGCAGCATAGACAGGAACACTGAAGCTTTCTTT; CDR3 protein: CASSIDRNTEAFF
V gene: TRBV2; J gene: TRBJ1-5; D gene: -; CDR3 length: 15; CDR3 DNA: TGTGCCAGCAGTGAGGGGGCGCCGAGCAATCAGCCCCAGCATTTT; CDR3 protein: CASSEGAPSNQPQHF
V gene: TRBV11-3; J gene: TRBJ1-1; D gene: -; CDR3 length: 14; CDR3 DNA: TGTGCCAGCAGCTTAGGGACGGGGAGCACTGAAGCTTTCTTT; CDR3 protein: CASSLGTGSTEAFF
V gene: TRBV19; J gene: TRBJ2-7; D gene: -; CDR3 length: 13; CDR3 DNA: TGTGCCAGTAGTATTGGCCCGAGCTACGAGCAGTACTTC; CDR3 protein: CASSIGPSYEQYF
V gene: TRBV9; J gene: TRBJ1-6; D gene: TRBD1; CDR3 length: 14; CDR3 DNA: TGTGCCAGCAGCGTAGGAGCAGGGGGGGCCCCCCTCCACTTT; CDR3 protein: CASSVGAGGAPLHF
V gene: TRBV6-6; J gene: TRBJ1-5; D gene: TRBD1; CDR3 length: 16; CDR3 DNA: TGTGCCAGCAGGGCGGGGGACAGGGGAAACGGTCAGCCCCAGCATTTT; CDR3 protein: CASRAGDRGNGQPQHF
V gene: TRBV7-9; J gene: TRBJ1-4; D gene: TRBD1; CDR3 length: 16; CDR3 DNA: TGTGCCAGCAGCTTAGGTTCAGGGGGAACTAATGAAAAACTGTTTTTT; CDR3 protein: CASSLGSGGTNEKLFF
V gene: TRBV5-6; J gene: TRBJ2-1; D gene: TRBD2; CDR3 length: 17; CDR3 DNA: TGTGCCAGCAGCCTAGGACTAGCGGGAGGGCCTAGGAATGAGCAGTTCTTC; CDR3 protein: CASSLGLAGGPRNEQFF
V gene: TRBV5-6; J gene: TRBJ2-7; D gene: -; CDR3 length: 17; CDR3 DNA: TGTGCCAGCAGCTTGGACCGCGGGGATCGTGTATCCTACGAGCAGTACTTC; CDR3 protein: CASSLDRGDRVSYEQYF
V gene: TRBV5-6; J gene: TRBJ2-1; D gene: -; CDR3 length: 15; CDR3 DNA: TGTGCCAGCAGCTTGTCGGACAGCCCCTACAATGAGCAGTTCTTC; CDR3 protein: CASSLSDSPYNEQFF
V gene: TRBV6-5; J gene: TRBJ2-3; D gene: -; CDR3 length: 15; CDR3 DNA: TGTGCCAGCACCCCGGACTACCTAGGCACAGATACGCAGTATTTT; CDR3 protein: CASTPDYLGTDTQYF